This TCR beta chain comes out of a study of identical twins. Study-level findings and limits: Partly confounded zero-insertion analyses could result from invariant MAIT and iNKT cells.

TCRdb re-derived calls from the 5' RACE reads in MiXCR, one entry per CDR3 protein. Among about 240,000 distinct CDR3 sequences listed, about 13% were seen once. As regards this clonotype: Antigen unknown.

CDR3 length equals 11 residues. Germline lookup yields CDR1 KGHDR and CDR2 SFDVKD. V was pared by 10 bases and J by 1 base, with 6 bases between. This same sample was also taken into another study, of yellow fever vaccine responses in identical twins.

This TCR came from a woman younger than 35 in good health. The source material was memory (CD45RO+) T cells sorted from blood. V and J are TRBV24-1 and TRBJ1-1, with D hard to call. CDR3 coding DNA: TGTGCCACTAGTAAGAACACTGAAGCTTTCTTT. Its protein product is CATSKNTEAFF.